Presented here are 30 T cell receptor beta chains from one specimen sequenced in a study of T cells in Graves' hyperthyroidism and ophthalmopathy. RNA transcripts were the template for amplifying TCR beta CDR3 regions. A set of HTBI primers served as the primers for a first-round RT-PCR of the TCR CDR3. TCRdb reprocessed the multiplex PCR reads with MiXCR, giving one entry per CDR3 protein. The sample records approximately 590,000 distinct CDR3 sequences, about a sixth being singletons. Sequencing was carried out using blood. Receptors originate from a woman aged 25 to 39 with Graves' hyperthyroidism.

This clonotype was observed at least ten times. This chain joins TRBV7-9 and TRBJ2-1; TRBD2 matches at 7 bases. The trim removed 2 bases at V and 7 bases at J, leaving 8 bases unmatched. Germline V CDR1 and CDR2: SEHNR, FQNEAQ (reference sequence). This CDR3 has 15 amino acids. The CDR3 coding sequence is TGTGCCAGCAGCTTAAAGCGGGATAGCTTAAATGAGCAGTTCTTC. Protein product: CASSLKRDSLNEQFF.

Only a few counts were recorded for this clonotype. The CDR3 nucleotides are TGCAGCGTTGAGCAGTCGAACTATGGCTACACCTTC. This sequence encodes CSVEQSNYGYTF. V usage is TRBV29-1 and J usage is TRBJ1-2; D unclear. V was trimmed by 3 bases and J by 2 bases, leaving 7 bases between them. The CDR3 loop spans 12 amino acids. Germline V lookup: CDR1 SQVTM, CDR2 ANQGSEA.

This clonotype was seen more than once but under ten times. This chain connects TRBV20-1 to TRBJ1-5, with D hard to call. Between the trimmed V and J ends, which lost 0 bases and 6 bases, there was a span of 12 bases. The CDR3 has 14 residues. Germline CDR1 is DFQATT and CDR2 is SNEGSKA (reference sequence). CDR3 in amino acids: CSARDPGSSQPQHF. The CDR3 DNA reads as TGCAGTGCTAGAGATCCGGGCTCCAGTCAGCCCCAGCATTTT.

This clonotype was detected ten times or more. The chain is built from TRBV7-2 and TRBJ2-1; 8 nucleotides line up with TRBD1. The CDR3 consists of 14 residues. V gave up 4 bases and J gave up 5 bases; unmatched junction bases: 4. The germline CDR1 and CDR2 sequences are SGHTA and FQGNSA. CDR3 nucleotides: TGTGCCAGCAGCTACGGGACAGGCCACAATGAGCAGTTCTTC. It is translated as CASSYGTGHNEQFF.

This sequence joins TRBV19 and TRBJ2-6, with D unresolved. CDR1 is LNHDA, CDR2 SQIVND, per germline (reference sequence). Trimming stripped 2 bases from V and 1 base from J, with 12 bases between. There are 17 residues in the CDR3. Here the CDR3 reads CASSILRTESGANVLTF. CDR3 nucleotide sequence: TGTGCCAGTAGTATACTCCGGACGGAATCTGGGGCCAACGTCCTGACTTTC.

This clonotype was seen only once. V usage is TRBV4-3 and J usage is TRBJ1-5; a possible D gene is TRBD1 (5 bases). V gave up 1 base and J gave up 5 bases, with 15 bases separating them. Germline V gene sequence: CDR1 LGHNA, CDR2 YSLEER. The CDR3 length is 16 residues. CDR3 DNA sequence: TGCGCCAGCAGCCAAGTGTCAGGGCGCCCTCATCAGCCCCAGCATTTT. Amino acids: CASSQVSGRPHQPQHF.

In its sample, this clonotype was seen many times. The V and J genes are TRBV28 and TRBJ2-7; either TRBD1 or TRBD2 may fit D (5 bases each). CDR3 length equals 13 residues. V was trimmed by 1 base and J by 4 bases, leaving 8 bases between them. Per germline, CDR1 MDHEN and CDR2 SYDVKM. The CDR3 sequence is CASSLLGVYEQYF. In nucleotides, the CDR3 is TGTGCCAGCAGTTTATTGGGGGTGTACGAGCAGTACTTC. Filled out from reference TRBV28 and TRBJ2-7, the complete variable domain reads DVKVTQSSRYLVKRTGEKVFLECVQDMDHENMFWYRQDPGLGLRLIYFSYDVKMKEKGDIPEGYSVSREKKERFSLILESASTNQTSMYLCASSLLGVYEQYFGPGTRLTVT.

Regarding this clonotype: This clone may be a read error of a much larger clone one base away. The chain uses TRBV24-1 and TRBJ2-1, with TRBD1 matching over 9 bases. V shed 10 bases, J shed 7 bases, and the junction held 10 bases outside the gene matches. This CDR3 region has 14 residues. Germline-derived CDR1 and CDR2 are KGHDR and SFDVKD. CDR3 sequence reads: CATGAGTGSNEQFF. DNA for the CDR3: TGTGCCACTGGTGCCGGGACAGGGTCAAATGAGCAGTTCTTC.

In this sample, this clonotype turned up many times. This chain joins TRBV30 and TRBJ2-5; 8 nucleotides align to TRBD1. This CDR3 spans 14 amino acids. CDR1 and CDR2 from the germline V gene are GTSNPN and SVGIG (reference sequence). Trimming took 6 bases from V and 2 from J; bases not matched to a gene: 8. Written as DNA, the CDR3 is TGTGCCTGCATTTGGACAGGGCAACAAGAGACCCAGTACTTC. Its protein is CACIWTGQQETQYF. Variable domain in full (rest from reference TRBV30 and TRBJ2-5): SQTIHQWPATLVQPVGSPLSLECTVEGTSNPNLYWYRQAAGRGLQLLFYSVGIGQISSEVPQNLSASRPQDRQFILSSKKLLLSDSGFYLCACIWTGQQETQYFGPGTRLLVL.

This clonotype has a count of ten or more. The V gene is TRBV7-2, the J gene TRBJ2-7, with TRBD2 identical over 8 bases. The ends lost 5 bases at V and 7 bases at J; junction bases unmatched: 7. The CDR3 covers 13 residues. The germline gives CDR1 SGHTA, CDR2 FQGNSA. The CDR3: CASSRLAWGEQYF. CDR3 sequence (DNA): TGTGCCAGCAGCCGACTAGCGTGGGGGGAGCAGTACTTC.

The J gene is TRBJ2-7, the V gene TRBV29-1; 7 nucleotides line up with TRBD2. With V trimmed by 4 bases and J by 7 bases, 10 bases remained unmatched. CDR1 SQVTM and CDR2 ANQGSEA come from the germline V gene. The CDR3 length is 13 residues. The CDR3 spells CSVGGGSSGEQYF. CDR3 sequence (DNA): TGCAGCGTTGGGGGGGGGTCTTCGGGGGAGCAGTACTTC.

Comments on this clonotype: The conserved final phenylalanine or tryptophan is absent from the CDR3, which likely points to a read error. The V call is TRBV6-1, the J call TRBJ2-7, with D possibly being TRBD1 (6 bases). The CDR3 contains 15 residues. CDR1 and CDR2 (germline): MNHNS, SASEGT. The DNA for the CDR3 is TGTGCCAGCAGAGAAGCAGGGGTATCATCCTACGAGCAGTACCTC. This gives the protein CASREAGVSSYEQYL.

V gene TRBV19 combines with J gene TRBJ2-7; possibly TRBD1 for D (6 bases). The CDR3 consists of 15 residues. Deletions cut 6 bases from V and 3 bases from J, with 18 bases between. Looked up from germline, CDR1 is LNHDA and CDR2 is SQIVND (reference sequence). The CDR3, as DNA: TGTGCCAGTAGCTTCACAGGGAGCAACTACTACGAGCAGTACTTC. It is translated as CASSFTGSNYYEQYF.

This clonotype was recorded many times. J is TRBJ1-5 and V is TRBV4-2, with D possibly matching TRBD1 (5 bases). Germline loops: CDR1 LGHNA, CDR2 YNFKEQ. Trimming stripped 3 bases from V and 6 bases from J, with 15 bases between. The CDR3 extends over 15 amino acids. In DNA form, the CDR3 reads TGTGCCAGCAGCCACGCCGGGACCGAGGGTCAGCCCCAGCATTTT. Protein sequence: CASSHAGTEGQPQHF.

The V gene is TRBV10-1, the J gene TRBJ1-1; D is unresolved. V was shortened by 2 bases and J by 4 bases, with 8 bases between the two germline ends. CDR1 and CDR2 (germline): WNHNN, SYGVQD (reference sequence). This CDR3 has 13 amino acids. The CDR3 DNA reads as TGCGCCAGCAGTGAGGGACGGGGCACTGAAGCTTTCTTT. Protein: CASSEGRGTEAFF.

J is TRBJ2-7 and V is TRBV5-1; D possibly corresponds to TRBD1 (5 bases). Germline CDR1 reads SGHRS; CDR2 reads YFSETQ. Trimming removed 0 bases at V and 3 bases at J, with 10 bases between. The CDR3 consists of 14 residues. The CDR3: CASSLVGVDYEQYF. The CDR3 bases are TGCGCCAGCAGCTTGGTAGGGGTCGACTACGAGCAGTACTTC.

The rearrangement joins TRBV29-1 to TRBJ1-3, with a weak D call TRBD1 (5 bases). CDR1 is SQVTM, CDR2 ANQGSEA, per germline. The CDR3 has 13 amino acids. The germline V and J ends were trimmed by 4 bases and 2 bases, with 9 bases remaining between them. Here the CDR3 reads CSVGTGPGNTIYF. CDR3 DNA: TGCAGCGTTGGAACGGGGCCTGGAAACACCATATATTTT.

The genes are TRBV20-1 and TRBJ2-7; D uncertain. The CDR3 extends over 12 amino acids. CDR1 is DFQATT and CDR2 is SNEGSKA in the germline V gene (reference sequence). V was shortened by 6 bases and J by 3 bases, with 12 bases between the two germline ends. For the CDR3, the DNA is TGCAGTGCCACCCGGGTCAACTACGAGCAGTACTTC. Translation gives CSATRVNYEQYF.

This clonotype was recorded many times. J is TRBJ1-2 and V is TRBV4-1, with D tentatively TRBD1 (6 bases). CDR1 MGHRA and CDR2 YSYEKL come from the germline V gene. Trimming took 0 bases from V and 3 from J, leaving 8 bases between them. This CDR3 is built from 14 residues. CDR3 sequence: CASSQDSGDYGYTF. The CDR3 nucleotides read TGCGCCAGCAGCCAAGATTCAGGGGACTATGGCTACACCTTC.

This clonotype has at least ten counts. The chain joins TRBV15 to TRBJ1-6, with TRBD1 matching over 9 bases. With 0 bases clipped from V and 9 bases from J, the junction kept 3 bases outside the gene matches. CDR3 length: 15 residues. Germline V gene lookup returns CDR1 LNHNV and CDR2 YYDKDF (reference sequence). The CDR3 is CATSREQGAGSPLHF. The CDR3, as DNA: TGTGCCACCAGCAGAGAACAGGGGGCGGGTTCACCCCTCCACTTT.

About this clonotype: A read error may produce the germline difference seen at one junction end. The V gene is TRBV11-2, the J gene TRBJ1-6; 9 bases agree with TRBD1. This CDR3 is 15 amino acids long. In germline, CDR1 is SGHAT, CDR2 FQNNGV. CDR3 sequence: CASSQPTGGNSPLHF. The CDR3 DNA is TGCGCCAGCAGCCAACCGACAGGGGGGAATTCACCCCTCCACTTT.

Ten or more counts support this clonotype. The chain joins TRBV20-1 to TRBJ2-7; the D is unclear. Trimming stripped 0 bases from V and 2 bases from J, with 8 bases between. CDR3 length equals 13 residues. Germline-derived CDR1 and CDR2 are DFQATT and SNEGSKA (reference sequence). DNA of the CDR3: TGCAGTGCTAGAGATATCCTTGCCTACGAGCAGTACTTC. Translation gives CSARDILAYEQYF.

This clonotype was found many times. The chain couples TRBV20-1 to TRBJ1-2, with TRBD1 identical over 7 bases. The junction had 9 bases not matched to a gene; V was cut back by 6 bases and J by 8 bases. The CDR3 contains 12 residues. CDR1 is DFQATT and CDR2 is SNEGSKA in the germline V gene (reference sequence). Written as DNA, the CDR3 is TGCAGTGCATATACAGGGGATTGGGGCTACACCTTC. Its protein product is CSAYTGDWGYTF.

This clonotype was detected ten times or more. The CDR3 DNA follows: TGCGCCAGCAGCTTGGAGGGGACAGGGGTTGGCTACACCTTC. Its protein product is CASSLEGTGVGYTF. The V and J genes are TRBV5-1 and TRBJ1-2; the match to TRBD1 covers 10 bases. With 0 bases clipped from V and 7 bases from J, the junction kept 3 bases outside the gene matches. Per the germline V gene, CDR1 is SGHRS and CDR2 is YFSETQ. This CDR3 comprises 14 residues. Full variable domain (remainder filled in from reference TRBV5-1 and TRBJ1-2): KAGVTQTPRYLIKTRGQQVTLSCSPISGHRSVSWYQQTPGQGLQFLFEYFSETQRNKGNFPGRFSGRQFSNSRSEMNVSTLELGDSALYLCASSLEGTGVGYTFGSGTRLTVV.

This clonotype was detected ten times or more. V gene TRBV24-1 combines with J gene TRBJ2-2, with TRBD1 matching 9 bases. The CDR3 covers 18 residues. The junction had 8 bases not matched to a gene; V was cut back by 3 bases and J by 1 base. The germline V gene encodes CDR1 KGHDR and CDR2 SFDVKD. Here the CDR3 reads CATSDNLGGQGNTGELFF. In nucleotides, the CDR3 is TGTGCCACCAGTGATAATTTGGGGGGACAGGGGAACACCGGGGAGCTGTTTTTT.

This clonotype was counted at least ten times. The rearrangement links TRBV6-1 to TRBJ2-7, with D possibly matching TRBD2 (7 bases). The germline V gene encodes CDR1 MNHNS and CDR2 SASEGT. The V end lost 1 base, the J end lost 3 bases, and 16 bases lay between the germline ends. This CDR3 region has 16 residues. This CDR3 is CASSEVGTRGGYEQYF. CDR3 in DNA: TGTGCCAGCAGTGAAGTGGGGACAAGGGGGGGCTACGAGCAGTACTTC.

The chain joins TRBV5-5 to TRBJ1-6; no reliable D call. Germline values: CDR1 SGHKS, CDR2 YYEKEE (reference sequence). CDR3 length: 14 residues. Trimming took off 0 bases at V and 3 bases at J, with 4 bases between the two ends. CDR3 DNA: TGTGCCAGCAGCTTGGTTGGCTATAATTCACCCCTCCACTTT. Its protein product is CASSLVGYNSPLHF.

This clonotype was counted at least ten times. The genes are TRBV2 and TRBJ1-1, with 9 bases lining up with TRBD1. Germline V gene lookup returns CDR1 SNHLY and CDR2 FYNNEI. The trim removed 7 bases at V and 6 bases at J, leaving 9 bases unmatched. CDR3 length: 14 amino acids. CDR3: CASTKDRGYPEAFF. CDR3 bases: TGTGCCAGCACTAAGGACAGGGGATACCCTGAAGCTTTCTTT.

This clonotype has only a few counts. CDR3: CSASEHWTSGRGNEQFF. CDR3 nucleotides: TGCAGTGCTAGCGAACACTGGACTAGCGGGAGGGGCAATGAGCAGTTCTTC. The chain combines TRBV20-1 with TRBJ2-1; 15 positions match TRBD2. V was clipped by 3 bases and J by 6 bases; unmatched bases: 9. The CDR3 extends over 17 amino acids. Germline V gene lookup returns CDR1 DFQATT and CDR2 SNEGSKA (reference sequence).

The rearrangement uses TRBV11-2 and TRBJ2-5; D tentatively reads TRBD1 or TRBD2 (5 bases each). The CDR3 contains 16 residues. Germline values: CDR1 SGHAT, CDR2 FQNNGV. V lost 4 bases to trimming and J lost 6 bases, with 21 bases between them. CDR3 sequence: CASSSRTGTVQKTQYF. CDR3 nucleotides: TGTGCCAGCAGCTCCCGTACCGGGACGGTACAGAAGACCCAGTACTTC.